What follows are 27 T cell receptor beta chains derived from one specimen sequenced in a study of blood T cell repertoires in COVID-19 (dated by TCRdb to 2018 to 2020). Libraries were built with the immunoSEQ multiplex PCR assay. Here the immuneACCESS table is served through TCRdb, limited to in-frame sequences with V and J called. Missing clones are a known gap in these copies; in checked studies unresolved V genes cover under half, and the rest lacks a known reason. The sample yields 130,000 or so clones; more than 70% were counted once. Of the sample, about 3.8% falls within the top ten clones. The sequencing input was peripheral blood. These receptors were taken from a man aged 55 to 70 with acute or convalescent COVID-19.

This clone was detected only once. The chain carries TRBV3-1 (or the pseudogene TRBV3-2) and TRBJ2-5, with 10 bases matching TRBD2. V dropped 5 bases and J dropped 4; count of bases not matched to a gene: 13. The CDR3 has 17 residues. Germline CDR1 reads LGHDT; CDR2 reads YNNKEL (reference sequence). The CDR3 region has the DNA TGTGCCAGCAGCAGGGGAGACCTAGCGGGAGTAATAGAGACCCAGTACTTC. It codes for CASSRGDLAGVIETQYF.

CDR3 nucleotide sequence: TGTGCCAGCAGCTTAGCCTCCGGGACAGGGAGTGAAAAACTGTTTTTT. It is translated as CASSLASGTGSEKLFF. The J gene is TRBJ1-4, the V gene TRBV7-8; 9 bases are shared with TRBD1. The CDR3 is 16 residues long. Germline loops: CDR1 SGHVS, CDR2 FQNEAQ. The ends lost 0 bases at V and 7 bases at J; junction bases unmatched: 6.

The chain combines TRBV18 with TRBJ2-3; TRBD1 aligns across 8 bases. The CDR3 is made up of 13 amino acids. Germline CDR1 is KGHSH and CDR2 is LQKENI. After removal of 5 bases from V and 4 bases from J, the junction contained 2 bases not matched to a gene. CDR3 in amino acids: CASSGQGSDTQYF. CDR3 coding DNA: TGTGCCAGCTCAGGACAGGGATCAGATACGCAGTATTTT.

The rearrangement joins TRBV4-1 to TRBJ2-3; the match to TRBD2 covers 14 bases. V lost 2 bases to trimming and J lost 6 bases; unmatched junction nucleotides: 16. The CDR3 contains 20 residues. Germline V gene lookup returns CDR1 MGHRA and CDR2 YSYEKL. The CDR3 here is CASSQPPTGTSGRRGDTQYF. The CDR3 region has the DNA TGCGCCAGCAGCCAACCCCCCACCGGGACTAGCGGGAGACGTGGGGATACGCAGTATTTT.

The chain recombines TRBV6-5 with TRBJ1-5, with D possibly being TRBD1 (6 bases). The germline CDR1 and CDR2 sequences are MNHEY and SVGAGI. V was trimmed by 7 bases and J by 2 bases, leaving 15 bases between them. This CDR3 is built from 15 residues. The CDR3 DNA follows: TGTGCCAGCATGGAGGAACAGGGTCGCAATCAGCCCCAGCATTTT. Translating gives CASMEEQGRNQPQHF.

This clone was recorded only once. The rearrangement joins TRBV19 to TRBJ2-7, with TRBD2 matching over 11 bases. The V segment lost 4 bases and the J segment 6 bases; nucleotides outside the gene matches: 8. The CDR3 has 15 residues. In germline, CDR1 is LNHDA, CDR2 SQIVND (reference sequence). The CDR3 DNA reads TGTGCCAGTAGTAATGTGCTAGCGGGAGGTCGCGAGCAGTACTTC. This encodes CASSNVLAGGREQYF.

V usage is TRBV18 and J usage is TRBJ2-2; 9 bases agree with TRBD1. CDR3 length: 13 amino acids. The J segment lost 7 bases and the V segment lost 8 bases, leaving 5 bases of the junction unmatched. Germline V gene lookup returns CDR1 KGHSH and CDR2 LQKENI. CDR3 nucleotides: TGTGCCAGCACGGACAGGGGAGACGGGGAGCTGTTTTTT. Amino acids: CASTDRGDGELFF.

V is TRBV18 and J is TRBJ1-4, with 7 bases matching TRBD1. The CDR3 consists of 18 residues. Germline-derived CDR1 and CDR2 are KGHSH and LQKENI. V lost 3 bases to trimming and J lost 0 bases; unmatched junction nucleotides: 10. The CDR3 DNA is TGTGCCAGCTCACCTGCGGGACAGAACACTGCAACTAATGAAAAACTGTTTTTT. It is translated as CASSPAGQNTATNEKLFF.

The V call is TRBV19, the J call TRBJ2-2; D is unclear. V dropped 6 bases and J dropped 7 bases, with 9 bases sitting between them. The CDR3 contains 12 residues. The germline V gene has CDR1 LNHDA and CDR2 SQIVND (reference sequence). As DNA, the CDR3 is TGTGCCAGTAGCCTTAGTTACGGGGAGCTGTTTTTT. This codes for CASSLSYGELFF.

This chain links TRBV6-2 or TRBV6-3 with TRBJ2-7, with 7 bases fitting TRBD1. This CDR3 is built from 14 residues. V trimming: 5 bases; J trimming: 2 bases; junction bases outside the gene matches: 6. Germline CDR1 is MNHEY and CDR2 is SVGEGT. The CDR3 spells CASSRQGATYEQYF. CDR3 nucleotide sequence: TGTGCCAGCAGTCGACAGGGTGCCACCTACGAGCAGTACTTC.

The CDR3 spells CASSLGTMREQFF. The CDR3 nucleotides read TGTGCCAGCAGCTTGGGGACTATGCGGGAGCAGTTCTTC. V and J are TRBV5-6 and TRBJ2-1, with TRBD2 as a possible D gene (6 bases). The V end lost 0 bases, the J end lost 10 bases, and 11 bases lay between the germline ends. This CDR3 is built from 13 residues. Looked up from germline, CDR1 is SGHDT and CDR2 is YYEEEE.

The CDR3 spells CARNRVESLNTEAFF. For the CDR3, the DNA is TGTGCCCGGAACAGGGTTGAGTCATTGAACACTGAAGCTTTCTTT. The J gene is TRBJ1-1, the V gene TRBV30; perhaps TRBD1 as D (6 bases). The V gene's germline CDR1 is GTSNPN and CDR2 SVGIG (reference sequence). The CDR3 is 15 amino acids. Between the trimmed V and J ends, which lost 8 bases and 0 bases, there was a span of 19 bases.

The V gene is TRBV6-5, the J gene TRBJ2-7, with a tentative D call TRBD2 (6 bases). The CDR3 has 13 residues. The V gene's germline CDR1 is MNHEY and CDR2 SVGAGI. V shed 7 bases and J shed 6 bases, with 16 bases lying between them. The CDR3 sequence: CASIESAGSEQYF. DNA of the CDR3: TGTGCCAGCATCGAATCCGCGGGGAGCGAGCAGTACTTC.

The J gene is TRBJ2-3, the V gene TRBV7-3; D is undetermined. The germline gives CDR1 SGHTA, CDR2 FQGTGA. This CDR3 has 11 amino acids. V was trimmed by 8 bases and J by 2 bases, leaving 5 bases between them. The CDR3 sequence is CASGTTDTQYF. The CDR3 DNA sequence: TGTGCCAGCGGCACCACAGATACGCAGTATTTT.

A word on this clone: Within the sample, other DNA sequences also encode this same CDR3. V gene TRBV7-8 combines with J gene TRBJ2-7; TRBD1 matches 7 bases. The CDR3 is 13 residues long. V was pared by 4 bases and J by 1 base, with 1 base of the junction left unmatched. Germline V CDR1 and CDR2: SGHVS, FQNEAQ. The CDR3 protein is CASSSTGSYEQYF. Written as DNA, the CDR3 is TGTGCCAGCAGCTCGACAGGGTCCTACGAGCAGTACTTC.

This chain connects TRBV27 to TRBJ2-7; 8 positions agree with TRBD1. The J segment lost 2 bases and the V segment lost 3 bases, leaving 15 bases of the junction unmatched. The CDR3 extends over 18 amino acids. The V gene's germline CDR1 is MNHEY and CDR2 SMNVEV (reference sequence). CDR3 amino acids: CASSFSRDRLRNPYEQYF. CDR3 DNA sequence: TGTGCCAGCAGTTTTTCCCGGGACAGGCTACGAAATCCCTACGAGCAGTACTTC.

The CDR3 loop is CASSPGTGGSNTQYF. In nucleotides, the CDR3 is TGTGCCAGCAGCCCCGGTACAGGGGGCTCAAATACGCAGTATTTT. The chain recombines TRBV11-2 with TRBJ2-3, with 9 bases lining up with TRBD1. This CDR3 comprises 15 residues. The junction had 10 bases not matched to a gene; V was cut back by 5 bases and J by 7 bases. Germline CDR1 reads SGHAT; CDR2 reads FQNNGV.

This chain links TRBV2 with TRBJ2-5, with 11 bases fitting TRBD1. The V gene's germline CDR1 is SNHLY and CDR2 FYNNEI. The CDR3 totals 16 residues. The V and J ends lost 7 bases and 4 bases, in that order; junction bases with no gene match: 11. Written as DNA, the CDR3 is TGTGCCAGCATGGGCCGGGACAGGGGGAATTCAGAGACCCAGTACTTC. Its protein is CASMGRDRGNSETQYF.

The CDR3: CASSLEGGQETQYF. CDR3 in DNA: TGTGCCAGCAGCTTAGAAGGGGGCCAAGAGACCCAGTACTTC. The rearrangement links TRBV7-2 to TRBJ2-5; D is perhaps TRBD1 (6 bases). This CDR3 has 14 amino acids. CDR1 and CDR2 (germline): SGHTA, FQGNSA. Trimming took off 1 base at V and 1 base at J, with 7 bases between the two ends.

The V gene is TRBV10-2, the J gene TRBJ1-2; 10 nucleotides match TRBD1. CDR3 length equals 15 residues. J gave up 4 bases and V 4 bases, and 6 bases lay outside the gene matches. The V gene's germline CDR1 is WSHSY and CDR2 SAAADI. CDR3 sequence (DNA): TGCGCCAGCAGTGTGGGGACAGGGGCTAGCTATGGCTACACCTTC. This sequence encodes CASSVGTGASYGYTF.

This chain uses TRBV5-5 with TRBJ2-5, with TRBD1 identical over 10 bases. CDR3 length: 14 amino acids. V shed 0 bases and J 5 bases; nucleotides not matched to a gene: 1. CDR1 SGHKS and CDR2 YYEKEE come from the germline V gene (reference sequence). CDR3 bases: TGTGCCAGCAGCTTGGGGACAGGGGGGGAGACCCAGTACTTC. This gives the protein CASSLGTGGETQYF.

V usage is TRBV9 and J usage is TRBJ2-1; 7 bases are shared with TRBD2. Germline trimming cut 2 bases from V and 7 bases from J; bases unmatched to any gene: 9. The CDR3 runs to 15 residues. CDR1 SGDLS and CDR2 YYNGEE come from the germline V gene. The CDR3 DNA reads TGTGCCAGCAGCGTCGTCCTAGCGGAGCAGAATGAGCAGTTCTTC. It codes for CASSVVLAEQNEQFF. Combining the CDR3 with reference TRBV9 and TRBJ2-1 gives the whole variable domain DSGVTQTPKHLITATGQRVTLRCSPRSGDLSVYWYQQSLDQGLQFLIQYYNGEERAKGNILERFSAQQFPDLHSELNLSSLELGDSALYFCASSVVLAEQNEQFFGPGTRLTVL.

This clone was counted a few times. The rearrangement uses TRBV30 and TRBJ2-1, with TRBD1 as a possible D gene (5 bases). The V gene lost 3 bases and the J gene lost 5 bases, with 11 bases spanning the gap. Germline V gene lookup returns CDR1 GTSNPN and CDR2 SVGIG (reference sequence). The CDR3 is 13 amino acids. DNA of the CDR3: TGTGCCTGGAGAGGAAAAGGGGACAATGAGCAGTTCTTC. Its translation is CAWRGKGDNEQFF.

The CDR3 protein is CASSGPGPDTIYF. CDR3 bases: TGCGCCAGCAGTGGTCCTGGGCCGGACACCATATATTTT. The chain joins TRBV10-1 to TRBJ1-3; D remains unclear. This CDR3 has 13 residues. Germline V gene data show CDR1 as WNHNN and CDR2 as SYGVQD (reference sequence). The V gene lost 4 bases and the J gene lost 8 bases, with 12 bases spanning the gap.

The chain couples TRBV7-2 to TRBJ2-1, with no clear D. The germline CDR1 and CDR2 sequences are SGHTA and FQGNSA. This CDR3 is 15 amino acids long. The V end was cut by 4 bases, the J end by 6 bases, with 16 bases between. The CDR3 DNA reads as TGTGCCAGCAGCTCATTTACGTTGACGGGCAATGAGCAGTTCTTC. This gives the protein CASSSFTLTGNEQFF.

The V call is TRBV18, the J call TRBJ2-6; 9 bases map to TRBD1. J lost 0 bases, V lost 1 base, and 4 bases had no gene match. Germline V gene data show CDR1 as KGHSH and CDR2 as LQKENI. The CDR3 runs to 18 residues. DNA of the CDR3: TGTGCCAGCTCACCACGACAGGGGGGGAACTCTGGGGCCAACGTCCTGACTTTC. Translated: CASSPRQGGNSGANVLTF.

This sequence joins TRBV5-8 and TRBJ2-7; 7 bases are shared with TRBD2. The germline CDR1 and CDR2 sequences are SGHTS and YDEGEE. With 0 bases clipped from V and 6 bases from J, the junction kept 6 bases outside the gene matches. The CDR3 extends over 14 amino acids. The CDR3 is CASSLAGGRGEQYF. CDR3 coding DNA: TGTGCCAGCAGCTTGGCCGGGGGGAGGGGCGAGCAGTACTTC.